These 31 T cell receptor beta chains originate from one sample sequenced in a study of shared clonotypes between healthy human individuals. Clones were read by immunoSEQ multiplex PCR, and TCRdb kept only the in-frame ones, dropping some. The sample contains roughly 2.4 million clones, around 95% of which appear only once. The sequenced material came from naive CD4+ T cells sorted from blood. Described subset: CD45RA+ positively selected. The receptors were sampled from a man aged 18-30 years in good health.

J is TRBJ2-7 and V is TRBV6-5, with 7 bases aligning to TRBD2. Germline CDR1 reads MNHEY; CDR2 reads SVGAGI. The J segment lost 3 bases and the V segment lost 6 bases, leaving 8 bases of the junction unmatched. The CDR3 loop spans 14 amino acids. The DNA for the CDR3 is TGTGCCAGCAGCCGTGAAGCGGGATTCTACGAGCAGTACTTC. Its translation is CASSREAGFYEQYF.

The chain couples TRBV11-2 to TRBJ2-7; TRBD2 aligns across 12 bases. Trimming removed 5 bases from V and 9 bases from J; junction bases left unmatched: 8. The CDR3 spans 14 residues. Per the germline V gene, CDR1 is SGHAT and CDR2 is FQNNGV. The CDR3: CASSRLAGELWQYF. CDR3 nucleotides: TGTGCCAGCAGCCGACTAGCGGGAGAACTTTGGCAGTACTTC. Variable domain in full (rest from reference TRBV11-2 and TRBJ2-7): EAGVAQSPRYKIIEKRQSVAFWCNPISGHATLYWYQQILGQGPKLLIQFQNNGVVDDSQLPKDRFSAERLKGVDSTLKIQPAKLEDSAVYLCASSRLAGELWQYFGPGTRLTVT.

CDR3 bases: TGTGCCAGCAGCCCTGGTGCCGGGAGGGGCATTGAGACCCAGTACTTC. Protein: CASSPGAGRGIETQYF. The rearrangement uses TRBV5-6 and TRBJ2-5; 8 bases agree with TRBD2. After removal of 4 bases from V and 5 bases from J, the junction contained 13 bases not matched to a gene. From germline, CDR1 is SGHDT and CDR2 YYEEEE. The CDR3 length is 16 residues.

This clone was seen just once. The CDR3 DNA reads as TGCGCCAGCAGTGAGGGCTCAAAGGATAGGACCATATATTTT. The encoded protein is CASSEGSKDRTIYF. This chain connects TRBV10-2 to TRBJ1-3; D uncertain. V gave up 2 bases and J gave up 10 bases, with 15 bases separating them. Per germline, CDR1 WSHSY and CDR2 SAAADI. This CDR3 comprises 14 residues.

The chain employs TRBV19 and TRBJ2-7; tentatively, D is TRBD2 (5 bases). This CDR3 contains 13 residues. Trimming removed 4 bases at V and 2 bases at J, with 9 bases between. CDR1 is LNHDA and CDR2 is SQIVND in the germline V gene (reference sequence). CDR3 nucleotide sequence: TGTGCCAGTAGTAAACGGACTGCCTACGAGCAGTACTTC. Its protein product is CASSKRTAYEQYF.

The V gene is TRBV6-1, the J gene TRBJ2-4, with D uncertain. Trimming removed 7 bases from V and 4 bases from J, with 17 bases in between. Germline CDR1 reads MNHNS; CDR2 reads SASEGT. This CDR3 comprises 15 residues. CDR3 bases: TGTGCCAGCACTTCGTTGGCGGAGATTAAAAACATTCAGTACTTC. This gives the protein CASTSLAEIKNIQYF.

This chain joins TRBV25-1 and TRBJ2-6; D unclear. Germline V lookup: CDR1 MGHDK, CDR2 SYGVNS. The CDR3 has 14 residues. Trimming took off 4 bases at V and 0 bases at J, with 4 bases between the two ends. CDR3 bases: TGTGCCAGCAGTGTAAGCTCTGGGGCCAACGTCCTGACTTTC. Translation gives CASSVSSGANVLTF.

V and J are TRBV7-9 and TRBJ2-1; 13 nucleotides agree with TRBD2. Losses at the gene ends were 4 bases for V and 6 bases for J; bases not matched to a gene: 6. CDR1 SEHNR and CDR2 FQNEAQ come from the germline V gene (reference sequence). The CDR3 contains 16 residues. CDR3 amino acids: CASSSPGLAGSNEQFF. Here the CDR3 DNA reads TGTGCCAGCAGCTCTCCGGGACTAGCGGGAAGCAATGAGCAGTTCTTC.

V usage is TRBV29-1 and J usage is TRBJ1-2; a possible D gene is TRBD1 (6 bases). CDR1 is SQVTM, CDR2 ANQGSEA, per germline. Deletions cut 4 bases from V and 0 bases from J, with 9 bases between. This CDR3 is 13 amino acids long. CDR3 loop: CSVVRDTNYGYTF. The CDR3, as DNA: TGCAGCGTTGTTAGGGACACTAACTATGGCTACACCTTC.

This clone was detected only once. The chain carries TRBV18 and TRBJ1-5; 10 bases fit TRBD1. V trimming: 3 bases; J trimming: 3 bases; junction bases outside the gene matches: 5. This CDR3 has 16 residues. The germline gives CDR1 KGHSH, CDR2 LQKENI. CDR3 sequence reads: CASSPTTGGPNQPQHF. For the CDR3, the DNA is TGTGCCAGCTCACCTACGACAGGGGGCCCCAATCAGCCCCAGCATTTT.

On this clone: Other DNA variants within this sample encode the same CDR3. The J gene is TRBJ2-3, the V gene TRBV25-1; no clear D. This CDR3 has 14 residues. V was shortened by 2 bases and J by 1 base, with 7 bases between the two germline ends. Germline V gene data show CDR1 as MGHDK and CDR2 as SYGVNS. As DNA, the CDR3 is TGTGCCAGCAGTGAAGCAGGCCGCACAGATACGCAGTATTTT. Its translation is CASSEAGRTDTQYF.

The chain couples TRBV10-1 to TRBJ2-3; D is unresolved. CDR3 length: 13 amino acids. Germline assignment: CDR1 WNHNN and CDR2 SYGVQD (reference sequence). The V end lost 0 bases, the J end lost 6 bases, and 7 bases lay between the germline ends. The CDR3 bases are TGCGCCAGCAGTGAGTCAGTTAGGGATACGCAGTATTTT. Its translation is CASSESVRDTQYF.

On this clone: The same CDR3 can be traced to other DNA sequences in this sample. The rearrangement uses TRBV5-1 and TRBJ2-7; 10 bases are a match to TRBD2. V gave up 4 bases and J gave up 2 bases; unmatched junction bases: 6. This CDR3 has 15 residues. Germline CDR1 reads SGHRS; CDR2 reads YFSETQ. CDR3 protein: CASSLRTSGPYEQYF. CDR3 coding DNA: TGCGCCAGCAGCCTACGGACTAGCGGACCCTACGAGCAGTACTTC.

This chain joins TRBV7-2 and TRBJ2-5, with 8 bases fitting TRBD1. The germline CDR1 and CDR2 sequences are SGHTA and FQGNSA. V shed 5 bases and J 4 bases; nucleotides not matched to a gene: 12. The CDR3 loop spans 16 amino acids. This chain's CDR3 is CASSNRGTGGGETQYF. DNA for the CDR3: TGTGCCAGCAGCAACCGAGGTACAGGGGGAGGAGAGACCCAGTACTTC.

This chain joins TRBV9 and TRBJ1-1; weak D call: TRBD1 (6 bases). V was pared by 4 bases and J by 4 bases, with 23 bases between. Germline lookup yields CDR1 SGDLS and CDR2 YYNGEE. The length of the CDR3 is 17 residues. CDR3: CASSPGALGQGSTEAFF. The CDR3 bases are TGTGCCAGCAGCCCAGGGGCTCTCGGGCAGGGGAGCACTGAAGCTTTCTTT.

The chain joins TRBV7-2 to TRBJ2-3, with D possibly matching TRBD2 (5 bases). Germline V gene lookup returns CDR1 SGHTA and CDR2 FQGNSA. The CDR3 is 14 amino acids. Trimming removed 2 bases from V and 2 bases from J, with 8 bases in between. The CDR3 sequence is CASSLRRFTDTQYF. CDR3 DNA: TGTGCCAGCAGCTTAAGGAGGTTCACAGATACGCAGTATTTT.

V is TRBV5-1 and J is TRBJ1-2, with D possibly being TRBD1 (5 bases). V lost 3 bases and J lost 7, with 16 bases in between. The CDR3 contains 14 residues. Germline V lookup: CDR1 SGHRS, CDR2 YFSETQ. The CDR3 bases are TGCGCCAGCAGCTGGGACCCCCGTATCGTTGGCTACACCTTC. Translating it yields CASSWDPRIVGYTF.

This sequence joins TRBV2 and TRBJ1-2; D gene ambiguous. The length of the CDR3 is 12 residues. Germline values: CDR1 SNHLY, CDR2 FYNNEI. V was clipped by 6 bases and J by 6 bases, with 11 bases between them. The chain's CDR3 is CASRTRTNGYTF. The CDR3 coding sequence is TGTGCCAGCAGGACCCGGACGAATGGCTACACCTTC.

The V and J genes are TRBV7-9 and TRBJ1-5; D perhaps matches TRBD1 (5 bases). The V and J ends lost 4 bases and 2 bases respectively, with 18 bases between them. The CDR3 loop spans 17 amino acids. Germline-derived CDR1 and CDR2 are SEHNR and FQNEAQ (reference sequence). In DNA form, the CDR3 reads TGTGCCAGCAGCTCCGGATCGGGGGGAGGAGGCAATCAGCCCCAGCATTTT. This translates into CASSSGSGGGGNQPQHF.

This sequence joins TRBV5-4 and TRBJ1-1, with D tentatively TRBD1 (5 bases). CDR1 SGHNT and CDR2 YYREEE come from the germline V gene (reference sequence). V lost 4 bases to trimming and J lost 0 bases, with 13 bases between them. This CDR3 contains 15 residues. The CDR3 reads CASSPGQGLNTEAFF. For the CDR3, the DNA is TGTGCCAGCAGCCCTGGCCAGGGTTTGAACACTGAAGCTTTCTTT.

This clone was counted once. The chain has TRBV7-6 and TRBJ1-1; 7 bases align to TRBD1. J gave up 2 bases and V 5 bases, and 14 bases lay outside the gene matches. CDR1 is SGHVS, CDR2 FNYEAQ, per germline. This CDR3 has 17 residues. CDR3: CASSLPHAGTANTEAFF. The CDR3 DNA follows: TGTGCCAGCAGCCTTCCTCATGCCGGGACAGCTAACACTGAAGCTTTCTTT.

The rearrangement links TRBV18 to TRBJ1-5; D gene uncertain. V was clipped by 6 bases and J by 5 bases, with 20 bases between them. Germline V gene lookup returns CDR1 KGHSH and CDR2 LQKENI. This CDR3 contains 16 residues. This CDR3 is CASSPDREGEDQPQHF. The CDR3 region has the DNA TGTGCCAGCTCGCCAGACCGTGAAGGAGAGGATCAGCCCCAGCATTTT. The variable domain in full, with the rest retrieved from reference TRBV18 and TRBJ1-5, is NAGVMQNPRHLVRRRGQEARLRCSPMKGHSHVYWYRQLPEEGLKFMVYLQKENIIDESGMPKERFSAEFPKEGPSILRIQQVVRGDSAAYFCASSPDREGEDQPQHFGDGTRLSIL.

The CDR3 region has the DNA TGTGCCACCACCTGGGGGGCCGACACTGAAGCTTTCTTT. Its translation: CATTWGADTEAFF. This sequence joins TRBV10-3 and TRBJ1-1, with TRBD1 as a possible D gene (6 bases). This CDR3 has 13 amino acids. Germline V lookup: CDR1 ENHRY, CDR2 SYGVKD. Trimming removed 10 bases from V and 3 bases from J, with 15 bases in between.

The chain couples TRBV10-3 to TRBJ2-7, with TRBD1 matching over 8 bases. Looked up from germline, CDR1 is ENHRY and CDR2 is SYGVKD. The CDR3 is 21 amino acids. V shed 0 bases and J 1 base; nucleotides not matched to a gene: 20. The chain's CDR3 is CAISESNFLGQVGFGSYEQYF. CDR3 sequence (DNA): TGTGCCATCAGTGAGTCAAATTTTCTGGGACAGGTGGGTTTCGGGTCCTACGAGCAGTACTTC.

The V call is TRBV11-3, the J call TRBJ2-5; possibly TRBD1 for D (6 bases). Germline V gene lookup returns CDR1 SGHNT and CDR2 YENEEA. This CDR3 contains 13 residues. The ends were cut back, 5 bases at V and 4 bases at J, with 11 bases in the middle. The CDR3 region has the DNA TGTGCCAGCAGCGACGGGACACGAGAGACCCAGTACTTC. It is translated as CASSDGTRETQYF.

The genes are TRBV7-9 and TRBJ1-5; 9 bases map to TRBD1. The germline CDR1 and CDR2 sequences are SEHNR and FQNEAQ (reference sequence). V trimming: 4 bases; J trimming: 5 bases; junction bases outside the gene matches: 6. The CDR3 length is 15 residues. The CDR3 reads CASSSMTGGYQPQHF. CDR3 in DNA: TGTGCCAGCAGCTCAATGACAGGGGGTTATCAGCCCCAGCATTTT. Full variable domain (remainder filled in from reference TRBV7-9 and TRBJ1-5): DTGVSQNPRHKITKRGQNVTFRCDPISEHNRLYWYRQTLGQGPEFLTYFQNEAQLEKSRLLSDRFSAERPKGSFSTLEIQRTEQGDSAMYLCASSSMTGGYQPQHFGDGTRLSIL.

The CDR3 loop reads CAISGQGWSYEQYF. The CDR3 coding sequence is TGTGCCATCAGTGGTCAGGGATGGTCCTACGAGCAGTACTTC. The chain recombines TRBV10-3 with TRBJ2-7; D perhaps matches TRBD1 (5 bases). Trimming took off 4 bases at V and 1 base at J, with 11 bases between the two ends. Germline CDR1 and CDR2: ENHRY and SYGVKD. CDR3 length: 14 amino acids.

The genes are TRBV18 and TRBJ2-2, with D hard to call. Germline V gene data show CDR1 as KGHSH and CDR2 as LQKENI. The CDR3 length is 14 residues. Trimming pared 3 bases from V and 6 bases from J, leaving 11 bases between. DNA of the CDR3: TGTGCCAGCTCACCTAGGCAGGACCCCGGGGAGCTGTTTTTT. It codes for CASSPRQDPGELFF. Full variable domain (outside the CDR3, taken from reference TRBV18 and TRBJ2-2): NAGVMQNPRHLVRRRGQEARLRCSPMKGHSHVYWYRQLPEEGLKFMVYLQKENIIDESGMPKERFSAEFPKEGPSILRIQQVVRGDSAAYFCASSPRQDPGELFFGEGSRLTVL.

This chain links TRBV10-2 with TRBJ2-7; 9 positions match TRBD2. Per the germline V gene, CDR1 is WSHSY and CDR2 is SAAADI. The CDR3 runs to 19 residues. V dropped 0 bases and J dropped 2; count of bases not matched to a gene: 14. The CDR3 region is CASSESSVLGLAKTYEQYF. The CDR3 DNA is TGCGCCAGCAGTGAGTCGAGTGTGTTGGGACTAGCCAAAACCTACGAGCAGTACTTC.

This chain links TRBV10-3 with TRBJ2-1; D remains unclear. The CDR3 spans 16 residues. V shed 2 bases and J shed 0 bases, with 11 bases lying between them. Germline-derived CDR1 and CDR2 are ENHRY and SYGVKD. The DNA for the CDR3 is TGTGCCATCAGTGAGGCGGCGACACTCTCCTACAATGAGCAGTTCTTC. Its protein is CAISEAATLSYNEQFF.

This rearrangement joins TRBV29-1 to TRBJ1-1, with TRBD1 matching 9 bases. V lost 3 bases to trimming and J lost 4 bases; unmatched junction nucleotides: 9. Per germline, CDR1 SQVTM and CDR2 ANQGSEA. This CDR3 comprises 15 residues. The CDR3 DNA reads as TGCAGCGTTGAGGGACAGGGATTTGGGGCCACTGAAGCTTTCTTT. Translated: CSVEGQGFGATEAFF.